This is a list of T cell receptor beta chains from one sample in a study of technical replicates of blood from a few donors. Measured with immunoSEQ multiplex PCR; TCRdb has only the in-frame clones, and not every one. The sample carries about 59,000 clones, around 87% recorded once. Sequencing used PBMCs. The receptors shown here come from a human donor in good health. Some clones in this sample may be carry-over from other donors' samples. CDR3s include the opening cysteine and the closing phenylalanine or tryptophan. D genes are given only for firm matches. Rows may omit the clone size; those that give it use once, few, many or a size class.

clone size,V gene,D gene,J gene,CDR3 DNA,CDR3 protein
once,TRBV4-1,TRBD2,TRBJ2-7,TGCGCCAGCAGCCAAGGCTTGGGAGCGGGAGGGTCCGAGCAGTACTTC,CASSQGLGAGGSEQYF
-,TRBV18,TRBD1,TRBJ1-2,TGTGCCAGCGCCGTCGGGGTGACGGGACAGGATAATGGCTACACCTTC,CASAVGVTGQDNGYTF
once,TRBV4-1,-,TRBJ2-2,TGCGCCAGCAGCCAAGATTTTAGAACAGGGTGGAACACCGGGGAGCTGTTTTTT,CASSQDFRTGWNTGELFF
-,TRBV4-1,TRBD1,TRBJ1-2,TGCGCCAGCAGCCAGGGGACAGGGGTTGGTGGCTACACCTTC,CASSQGTGVGGYTF
-,TRBV4-3,-,TRBJ2-7,TGCGCCAGCAGCCAAGAAGCTTTCGGAGGGTACGAGCAGTACTTC,CASSQEAFGGYEQYF
once,TRBV6-5,-,TRBJ2-2,TGTGCCAGCAGTTACCTACGCAACTCCGGGGAGCTGTTTTTT,CASSYLRNSGELFF
-,TRBV7-3,TRBD2,TRBJ2-3,TGTGCCAGCAGACCGGGGGGAAGCACAGATACGCAGTATTTT,CASRPGGSTDTQYF
-,TRBV11-3,TRBD2,TRBJ2-4,TGTGCCAGCAGCAAGGGACTAGAAAACATTCAGTACTTC,CASSKGLENIQYF
-,TRBV5-4,TRBD1,TRBJ2-7,TGTGCCAGCAGCTCCCTGGGGACAGGGGAGCACGAGCAGTACTTC,CASSSLGTGEHEQYF
-,TRBV18,-,TRBJ1-1,TGTGCCAGCTCACCACGAGGGCAGGGGAGTAGGAACACTGAAGCTTTCTTT,CASSPRGQGSRNTEAFF
-,TRBV7-9,-,TRBJ2-1,TGTGCCAGCAGCCTCTCCTTGGACAGCTACAATGAGCAGTTCTTC,CASSLSLDSYNEQFF
once,TRBV10-3,-,TRBJ2-1,TGTGCCATCAGTGATCTCTCCAATGAGCAGTTCTTC,CAISDLSNEQFF
-,TRBV6-5,-,TRBJ2-1,TGTGCCAGCAGGCTACGGGACTTATACAATGAGCAGTTCTTC,CASRLRDLYNEQFF
-,TRBV7-9,-,TRBJ1-5,TGTGCCAGCAGCTTAGAGCCGCGGCAGCCCCAGCATTTT,CASSLEPRQPQHF
-,TRBV21-1,-,TRBJ2-1,TGTGCCAGCAGCAACGCTTGGACAGGGCTATACAATGAGCAGTTCTTC,CASSNAWTGLYNEQFF
-,TRBV9,-,TRBJ2-7,TGTGCCAGCAGCGTAGGGGGCGCCCCGACCTCCTACGAGCAGTACTTC,CASSVGGAPTSYEQYF
-,TRBV23-1,-,TRBJ1-5,TGCGCCAGCAGTCAATCGAAGGCAGGGTATAGCAATCAGCCCCAGCATTTT,CASSQSKAGYSNQPQHF
-,TRBV7-3,TRBD1,TRBJ2-1,TGTGCCAGCAGCTTAACCCGGGACAGGGGCTACAATGAGCAGTTCTTC,CASSLTRDRGYNEQFF
-,TRBV4-1,TRBD1,TRBJ2-1,TGCGCCAGCAGCCACCTCGGGACAGGGGCCTACAATGAGCAGTTCTTC,CASSHLGTGAYNEQFF
-,TRBV27,-,TRBJ1-1,TGTGCCAGCAGTAAACCGGGGATTCGAGCTTTCTTT,CASSKPGIRAFF
-,TRBV6-5,-,TRBJ2-7,TGTGCCAGCAGTTATAGGTCCAGCGGAGTCTCCTACGAGCAGTACTTC,CASSYRSSGVSYEQYF
-,TRBV5-6,TRBD1,TRBJ2-7,TGTGCCAGCAGCTTGGCGTCCGACAGGGACGAGCAGTACTTC,CASSLASDRDEQYF
few,TRBV6-5,-,TRBJ2-1,TGTGCCAGCAGTTACTCGGTCGCAGGTTACAATGAGCAGTTCTTC,CASSYSVAGYNEQFF
-,TRBV13,TRBD2,TRBJ2-3,TGTGCCAGCAGCCCGCCTCCTCTAGCGGGGGGACTATATGGCACAGATACGCAGTATTTT,CASSPPPLAGGLYGTDTQYF
few,TRBV25-1,-,TRBJ1-6,TGTGCCAGCAGTGATTACAGGGAAAGTTCACCCCTCCACTTT,CASSDYRESSPLHF
-,TRBV30,TRBD2,TRBJ2-7,TGTGCCTGGAGGCTAGCGGGAGTTCGATACGAGCAGTACTTC,CAWRLAGVRYEQYF
-,TRBV4-1,-,TRBJ1-4,TGCGCCAGCAGCCCTCTTAATGAAAAACTGTTTTTT,CASSPLNEKLFF
-,TRBV4-3,-,TRBJ1-4,TGCGCCAGCAGCCAGGACAGCTCTAATGAAAAACTGTTTTTT,CASSQDSSNEKLFF
-,TRBV5-8,-,TRBJ1-5,TGTGCCAGCAAGCGGACAGATGATCAGCCCCAGCATTTT,CASKRTDDQPQHF
-,TRBV9,TRBD2,TRBJ2-7,TGTGCCAGCAGCGTAGAGAGCGGTTTCGCCGGGGGGGAGCAGTACTTC,CASSVESGFAGGEQYF
-,TRBV4-3,TRBD1,TRBJ1-5,TGCGCCAGCAGCCTCGACAGGGCTAGCAATCAGCCCCAGCATTTT,CASSLDRASNQPQHF
-,TRBV4-2,-,TRBJ1-2,TGTGCCAGCAGCCAAGACGGGACAGGCTACACCTTC,CASSQDGTGYTF
-,TRBV6-6,-,TRBJ1-4,TGTGCCAGCACCGTAGACAGCACTAATGAAAAACTGTTTTTT,CASTVDSTNEKLFF
-,TRBV9,TRBD1,TRBJ1-2,TGTGCCAGCAGCCTAGGGGGCTCAATCTATGGCTACACCTTC,CASSLGGSIYGYTF
-,TRBV15,-,TRBJ2-7,TGTGCCACCAGCAGAGATAGTGGGCAGGCCTACGAGCAGTACTTC,CATSRDSGQAYEQYF
-,TRBV6-1,TRBD1,TRBJ1-4,TGTGCCAGCAGTGAAGCCGCGACAGGGAGGGAAAAACTGTTTTTT,CASSEAATGREKLFF
few,TRBV19,TRBD2,TRBJ2-2,TGTGCCAGTAGTCCCCTGGGGACTAGCGGGATTTCGAACACCGGGGAGCTGTTTTTT,CASSPLGTSGISNTGELFF
-,TRBV27,TRBD2,TRBJ2-7,TGTGCCAGCAGCCGGGGGGAGCGGGGCTACGAGCAGTACTTC,CASSRGERGYEQYF
-,TRBV11-1,TRBD1,TRBJ1-2,TGTGCCAGCAGCTTGAGGACAGGGCACTATGGCTACACCTTC,CASSLRTGHYGYTF
-,TRBV11-3,-,TRBJ2-2,TGTGCCACTCAAGAGGGGGCGAACACCGGGGAGCTGTTTTTT,CATQEGANTGELFF
-,TRBV5-4,TRBD2,TRBJ2-7,TGTGCCAGCAGAGAGGCTAGCGGGAACTCCTACGAGCAGTACTTC,CASREASGNSYEQYF
-,TRBV7-2,TRBD1,TRBJ2-7,TGTGCCAGCAGCCAGGACAGGGATACTTCCGAGCAGTACTTC,CASSQDRDTSEQYF
-,TRBV15,-,TRBJ1-3,TGTGCCACCAGCAGTGGGGGAGGTATCTCTGGAAACACCATATATTTT,CATSSGGGISGNTIYF
-,TRBV4-3,TRBD1,TRBJ1-5,TGCGCCAGCAGCCAAGATTACACAGGGGATCAGCCCCAGCATTTT,CASSQDYTGDQPQHF
-,TRBV18,-,TRBJ1-1,TGTGCCAGCCGGGACACCCGGTCGGTGGCTTTCTTT,CASRDTRSVAFF
-,TRBV5-4,-,TRBJ1-1,TGTGCCAGCAGCTTGGGAGGGAGGGGGAGGAACACTGAAGCTTTCTTT,CASSLGGRGRNTEAFF
-,TRBV5-4,-,TRBJ2-1,TGTGCCAGCAGCTCGCTAGCGACAACCTACAATGAGCAGTTCTTC,CASSSLATTYNEQFF
-,TRBV15,TRBD1,TRBJ2-1,TGTGCCACCAGCAGGGGGACAGGGCGGCAGTTCTTC,CATSRGTGRQFF
-,TRBV19,-,TRBJ1-6,TGTGCCAGTAGTATGGAGGGGCAGGGTAATTCACCCCTCCACTTT,CASSMEGQGNSPLHF
-,TRBV6-1,TRBD2,TRBJ2-3,TGTGCCAGCACCGAGGCGGGAGTAGCAGATACGCAGTATTTT,CASTEAGVADTQYF
-,TRBV18,TRBD1,TRBJ1-2,TGTGCCAGCTCACCACGGCAGGGGGCTGAGGGCTACACCTTC,CASSPRQGAEGYTF